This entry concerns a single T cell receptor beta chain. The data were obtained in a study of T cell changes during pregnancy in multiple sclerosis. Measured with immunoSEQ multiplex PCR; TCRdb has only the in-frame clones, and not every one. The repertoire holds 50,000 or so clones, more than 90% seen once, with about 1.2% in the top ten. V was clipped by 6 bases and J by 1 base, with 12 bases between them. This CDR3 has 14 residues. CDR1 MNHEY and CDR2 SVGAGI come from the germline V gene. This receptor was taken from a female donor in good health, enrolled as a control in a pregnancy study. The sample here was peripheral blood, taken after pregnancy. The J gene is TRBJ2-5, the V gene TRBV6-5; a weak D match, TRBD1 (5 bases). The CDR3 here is CASSPGHSQETQYF. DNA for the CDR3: TGTGCCAGCAGCCCCGGACACTCCCAAGAGACCCAGTACTTC.